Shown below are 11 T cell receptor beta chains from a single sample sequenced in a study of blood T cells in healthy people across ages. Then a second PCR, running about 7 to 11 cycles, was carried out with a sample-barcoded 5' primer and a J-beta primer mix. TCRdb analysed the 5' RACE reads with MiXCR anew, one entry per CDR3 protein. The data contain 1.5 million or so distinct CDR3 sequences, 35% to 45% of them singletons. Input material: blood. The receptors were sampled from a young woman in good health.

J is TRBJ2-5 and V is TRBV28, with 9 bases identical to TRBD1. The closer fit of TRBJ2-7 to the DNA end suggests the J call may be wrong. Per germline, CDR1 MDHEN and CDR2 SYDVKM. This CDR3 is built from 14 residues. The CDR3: CASSAGQGVPEQYF. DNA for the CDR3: TGTGCCAGCAGTGCGGGACAGGGAGTACCCGAGCAGTACTTC.

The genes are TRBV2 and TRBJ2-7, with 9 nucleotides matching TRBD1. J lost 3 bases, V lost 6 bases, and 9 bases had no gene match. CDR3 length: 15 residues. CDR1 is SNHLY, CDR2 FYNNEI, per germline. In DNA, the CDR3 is TGTGCCAGCAGCTCCGGGACAGGGATCTTCTACGAGCAGTACTTC. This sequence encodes CASSSGTGIFYEQYF. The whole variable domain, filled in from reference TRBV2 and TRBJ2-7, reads EPEVTQTPSHQVTQMGQEVILRCVPISNHLYFYWYRQILGQKVEFLVSFYNNEISEKSEIFDDQFSVERPDGSNFTLKIRSTKLEDSAMYFCASSSGTGIFYEQYFGPGTRLTVT.

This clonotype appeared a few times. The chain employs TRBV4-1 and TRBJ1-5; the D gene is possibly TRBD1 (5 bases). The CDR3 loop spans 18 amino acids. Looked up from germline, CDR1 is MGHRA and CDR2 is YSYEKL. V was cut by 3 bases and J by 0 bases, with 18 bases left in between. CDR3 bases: TGCGCCAGCAGCCAGAACCTTTTGGCGGGGGGTAGCAATCAGCCCCAGCATTTT. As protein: CASSQNLLAGGSNQPQHF.

The CDR3 coding sequence is TGCAGTGCTTACAGGGACCATAATTCACCCCTCCACTTT. Its translation is CSAYRDHNSPLHF. The chain joins TRBV20-1 to TRBJ1-6; TRBD1 is a possible D gene (6 bases). The CDR3 sequence is 13 residues long. V was clipped by 5 bases and J by 5 bases, with 10 bases between them. Germline V gene sequence: CDR1 DFQATT, CDR2 SNEGSKA (reference sequence).

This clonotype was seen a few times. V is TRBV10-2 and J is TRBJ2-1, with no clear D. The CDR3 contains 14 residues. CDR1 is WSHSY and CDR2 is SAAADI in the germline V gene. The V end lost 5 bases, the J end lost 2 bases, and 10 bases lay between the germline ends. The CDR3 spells CASSKTDTYNEQFF. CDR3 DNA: TGCGCCAGCAGTAAAACAGACACCTACAATGAGCAGTTCTTC.

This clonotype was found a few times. This chain's CDR3 is CASSLALRVATRGANVLTF. The CDR3, as DNA: TGTGCCAGCAGCTTAGCCCTCCGGGTCGCCACCCGGGGGGCCAACGTCCTGACTTTC. The chain joins TRBV13 to TRBJ2-6; no clear D gene. This CDR3 has 19 residues. Looked up from germline, CDR1 is PRHDT and CDR2 is FYEKMQ (reference sequence). V lost 1 base, J lost 4 bases, and 20 bases lay in between.

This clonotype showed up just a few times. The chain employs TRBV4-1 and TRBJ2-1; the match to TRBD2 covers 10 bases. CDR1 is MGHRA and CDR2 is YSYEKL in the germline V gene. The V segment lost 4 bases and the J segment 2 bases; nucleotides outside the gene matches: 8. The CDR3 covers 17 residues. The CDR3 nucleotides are TGCGCCAGCAGCCCTAGGGTAGCGGGGGGAACCTACAATGAGCAGTTCTTC. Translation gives CASSPRVAGGTYNEQFF.

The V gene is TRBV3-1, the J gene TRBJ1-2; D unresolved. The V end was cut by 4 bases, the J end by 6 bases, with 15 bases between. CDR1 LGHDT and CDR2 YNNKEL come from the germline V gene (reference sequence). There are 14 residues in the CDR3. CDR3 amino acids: CASSPTVFPHGYTF. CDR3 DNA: TGTGCCAGCAGCCCGACCGTCTTTCCGCATGGCTACACCTTC.

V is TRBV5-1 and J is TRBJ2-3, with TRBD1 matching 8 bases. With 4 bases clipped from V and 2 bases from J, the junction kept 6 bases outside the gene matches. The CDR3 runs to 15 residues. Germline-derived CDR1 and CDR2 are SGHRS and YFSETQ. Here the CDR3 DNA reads TGCGCCAGCAGCGGACAGGGATGGGACACAGATACGCAGTATTTT. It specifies CASSGQGWDTDTQYF.

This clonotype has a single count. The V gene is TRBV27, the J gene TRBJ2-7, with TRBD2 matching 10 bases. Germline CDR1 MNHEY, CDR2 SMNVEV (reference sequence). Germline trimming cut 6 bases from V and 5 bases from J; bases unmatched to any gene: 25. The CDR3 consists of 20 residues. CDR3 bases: TGTGCCAGCAGCACAAAATCTAGCGGGAGTAGGTGGGGCTGGGGCAACGAGCAGTACTTC. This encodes CASSTKSSGSRWGWGNEQYF.

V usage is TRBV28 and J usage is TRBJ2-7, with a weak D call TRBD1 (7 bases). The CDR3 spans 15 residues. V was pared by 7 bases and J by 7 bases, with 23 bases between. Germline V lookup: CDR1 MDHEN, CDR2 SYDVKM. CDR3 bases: TGTGCCAGCACGCCAGGGGGGACCATAAACAATGAGCAGTACTTC. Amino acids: CASTPGGTINNEQYF.